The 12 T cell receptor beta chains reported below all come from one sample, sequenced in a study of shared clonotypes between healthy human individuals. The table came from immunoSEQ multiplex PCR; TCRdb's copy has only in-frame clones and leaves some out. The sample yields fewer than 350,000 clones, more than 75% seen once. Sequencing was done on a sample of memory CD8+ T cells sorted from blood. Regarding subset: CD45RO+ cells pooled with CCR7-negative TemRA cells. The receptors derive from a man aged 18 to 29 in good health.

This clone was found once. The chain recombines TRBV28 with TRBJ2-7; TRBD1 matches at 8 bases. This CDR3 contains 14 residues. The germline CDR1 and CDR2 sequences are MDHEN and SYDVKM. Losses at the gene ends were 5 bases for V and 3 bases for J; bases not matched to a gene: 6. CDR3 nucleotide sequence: TGTGCCAGCAGTCCGTCGGACAGGGACTACGAGCAGTACTTC. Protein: CASSPSDRDYEQYF.

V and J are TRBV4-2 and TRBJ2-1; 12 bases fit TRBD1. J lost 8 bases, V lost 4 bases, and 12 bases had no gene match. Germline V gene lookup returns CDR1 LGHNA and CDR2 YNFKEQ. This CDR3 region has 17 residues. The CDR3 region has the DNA TGTGCCAGCAGCCCCACGACCGGGACAGGGGGCATTCATGAGCAGTTCTTC. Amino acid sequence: CASSPTTGTGGIHEQFF.

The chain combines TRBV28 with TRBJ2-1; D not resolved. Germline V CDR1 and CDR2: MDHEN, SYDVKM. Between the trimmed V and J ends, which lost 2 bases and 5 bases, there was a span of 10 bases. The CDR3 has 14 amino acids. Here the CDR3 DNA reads TGTGCCAGCAGTTTACGCGGATTCCACAATGAGCAGTTCTTC. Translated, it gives CASSLRGFHNEQFF.

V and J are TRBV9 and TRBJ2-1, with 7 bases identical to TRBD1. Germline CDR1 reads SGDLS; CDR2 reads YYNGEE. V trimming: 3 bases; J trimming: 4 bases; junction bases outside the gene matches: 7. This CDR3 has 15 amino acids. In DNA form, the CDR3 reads TGTGCCAGCAGCGCCCGAGGGACAGCTTACAATGAGCAGTTCTTC. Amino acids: CASSARGTAYNEQFF.

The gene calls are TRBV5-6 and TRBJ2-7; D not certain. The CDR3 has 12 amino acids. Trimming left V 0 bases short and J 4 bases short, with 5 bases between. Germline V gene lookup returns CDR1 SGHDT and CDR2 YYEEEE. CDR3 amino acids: CASSLEEYEQYF. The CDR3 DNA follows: TGTGCCAGCAGCTTGGAAGAGTACGAGCAGTACTTC.

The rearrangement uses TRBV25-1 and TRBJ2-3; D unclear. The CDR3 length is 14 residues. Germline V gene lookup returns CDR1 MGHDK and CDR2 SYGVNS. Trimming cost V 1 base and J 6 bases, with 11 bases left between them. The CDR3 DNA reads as TGTGCCAGCAGTGAATTAAGCGTGACGGATACGCAGTATTTT. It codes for CASSELSVTDTQYF. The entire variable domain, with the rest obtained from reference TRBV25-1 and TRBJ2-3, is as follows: EADIYQTPRYLVIGTGKKITLECSQTMGHDKMYWYQQDPGMELHLIHYSYGVNSTEKGDLSSESTVSRIRTEHFPLTLESARPSHTSQYLCASSELSVTDTQYFGPGTRLTVL.

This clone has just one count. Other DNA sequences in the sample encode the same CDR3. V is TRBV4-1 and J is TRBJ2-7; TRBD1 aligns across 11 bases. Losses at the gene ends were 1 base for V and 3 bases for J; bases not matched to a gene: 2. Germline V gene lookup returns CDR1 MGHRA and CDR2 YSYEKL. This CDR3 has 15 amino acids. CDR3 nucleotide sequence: TGCGCCAGCAGCCAAGTAGGGACAGGGGGCTACGAGCAGTACTTC. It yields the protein CASSQVGTGGYEQYF.

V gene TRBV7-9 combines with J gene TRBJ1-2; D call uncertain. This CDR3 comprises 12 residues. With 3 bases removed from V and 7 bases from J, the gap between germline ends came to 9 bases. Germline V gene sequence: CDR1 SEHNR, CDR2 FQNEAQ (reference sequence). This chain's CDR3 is CASSFNGGGYTF. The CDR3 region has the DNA TGTGCCAGCAGCTTTAACGGAGGTGGCTACACCTTC. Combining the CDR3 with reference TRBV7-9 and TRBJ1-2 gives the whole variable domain DTGVSQNPRHKITKRGQNVTFRCDPISEHNRLYWYRQTLGQGPEFLTYFQNEAQLEKSRLLSDRFSAERPKGSFSTLEIQRTEQGDSAMYLCASSFNGGGYTFGSGTRLTVV.

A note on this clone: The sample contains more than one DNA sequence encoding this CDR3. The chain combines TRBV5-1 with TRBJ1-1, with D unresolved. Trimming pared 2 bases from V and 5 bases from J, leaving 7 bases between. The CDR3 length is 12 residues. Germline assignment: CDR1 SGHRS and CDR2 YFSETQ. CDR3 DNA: TGCGCCAGCAGCTTCGGAGGGACTGAAGCTTTCTTT. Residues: CASSFGGTEAFF.

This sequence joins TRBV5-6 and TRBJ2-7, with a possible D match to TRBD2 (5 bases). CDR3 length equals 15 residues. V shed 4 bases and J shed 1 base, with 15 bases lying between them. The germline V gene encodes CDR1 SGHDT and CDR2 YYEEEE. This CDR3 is CASSPATRESYEQYF. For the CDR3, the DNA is TGTGCCAGCAGCCCCGCCACGAGGGAATCCTACGAGCAGTACTTC.

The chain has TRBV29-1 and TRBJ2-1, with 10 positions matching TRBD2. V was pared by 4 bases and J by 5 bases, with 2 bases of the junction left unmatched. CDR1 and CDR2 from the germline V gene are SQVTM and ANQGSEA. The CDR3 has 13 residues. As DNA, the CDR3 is TGCAGCGTTGGGCTAGCGGGGGACAATGAGCAGTTCTTC. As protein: CSVGLAGDNEQFF.

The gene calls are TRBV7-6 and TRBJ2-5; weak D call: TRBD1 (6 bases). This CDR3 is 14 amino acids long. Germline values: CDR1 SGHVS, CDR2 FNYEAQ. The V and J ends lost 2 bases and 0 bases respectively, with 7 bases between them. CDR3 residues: CASSLQGNQETQYF. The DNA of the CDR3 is TGTGCCAGCAGCTTACAGGGGAACCAAGAGACCCAGTACTTC.